These T cell receptor beta chains were read from a single sample in a study of Ad26.COV2.S vaccination and SARS-CoV-2 variants. Repertoires were generated with immunoSEQ multiplex PCR, while TCRdb's copy carries only in-frame clones and drops some. The data hold roughly 500,000 clones, with roughly 85% observed a single time. The sample consisted of peripheral blood, taken in a trial of Ad26.COV2.S vaccine versus placebo. Receptor source: a person between 18 and 59 years old who received the Ad26.COV2.S COVID-19 vaccine or a placebo. CDR3s include the opening cysteine and the closing phenylalanine or tryptophan. A D gene is named only where the DNA matches it firmly. Only part of the rows carry a size: once, few, many, or a class if the clone is expanded.

TRBV5-4	.	TRBJ2-1	.	TGTGCCAGCAGCTTGGTCCCCAATGAGCAGTTCTTC	CASSLVPNEQFF
TRBV2	.	TRBJ2-3	.	TGTGCCAGCAGCGCCGGGACTTCAAGCACAGATACGCAGTATTTT	CASSAGTSSTDTQYF
TRBV15	.	TRBJ2-6	.	TGTGCCACCAGCACCATTACTGGGGCCAACGTCCTGACTTTC	CATSTITGANVLTF
TRBV30	.	TRBJ1-2	.	TGTGCCTGGAGGGGGAGTAAGGACAGTAACTTCAACTATGGCTACACCTTC	CAWRGSKDSNFNYGYTF
TRBV18	.	TRBJ2-2	.	TGTGCCAGCTCACCGAGACTGGGCACCGGGGAGCTGTTTTTT	CASSPRLGTGELFF
TRBV19	TRBD2	TRBJ2-2	.	TGTGCCAGTAGCCCCCGGGGGGATCGCACCGGGGAGCTGTTTTTT	CASSPRGDRTGELFF
TRBV2	.	TRBJ2-1	.	TGTGCCAGCAGTGAATGGTCAGCCAACAATGAGCAGTTCTTC	CASSEWSANNEQFF
TRBV28	.	TRBJ2-7	.	TGTGCCAGCAGCTGGCTGCACGAGCAGTACTTC	CASSWLHEQYF
TRBV19	.	TRBJ2-6	.	TGTGCCAGTAGTACCCCACAGGGGGAGGGGGCTGGGGCCAACGTCCTGACTTTC	CASSTPQGEGAGANVLTF
TRBV3-1/TRBV3-2	.	TRBJ2-2	.	TGTGCCAGCAGCCGATCGGGACACACCCGGACCGGGGAGCTGTTTTTT	CASSRSGHTRTGELFF
TRBV5-1	.	TRBJ2-7	once	TGCGCCAGCTCGCAGGTCGGGTCCTATGAGCAGTACTTC	CASSQVGSYEQYF
TRBV5-6	.	TRBJ2-6	.	TGTGCCAGCAGCTTGCTCAATTCCGGGGCCAACGTCCTGACTTTC	CASSLLNSGANVLTF
TRBV7-9	.	TRBJ2-2	once	TGTGCCAGCAGCCCGGATGGCCTACCCGGGGAGCTGTTTTTT	CASSPDGLPGELFF
TRBV28	.	TRBJ1-1	.	TGTGCCAGCAGTTTTGATGGGCAGACTGAAGCTTTCTTT	CASSFDGQTEAFF
TRBV19	TRBD1	TRBJ1-5	.	TGTGCCAGTAGTACCACCGGGACAGGGAGAAGCAATCAGCCCCAGCATTTT	CASSTTGTGRSNQPQHF
TRBV7-2	.	TRBJ1-1	.	TGTGCCAGCAGCTTAGTGGCAGGCGAGGAAGCTTTCTTT	CASSLVAGEEAFF
TRBV30	TRBD1	TRBJ2-2	.	TGTGCCTGGAGGCTACCCGGGACAGGGATCACCGGGGAGCTGTTTTTT	CAWRLPGTGITGELFF
TRBV9	.	TRBJ1-2	.	TGTGCCAGCAGCGAGAGGGTTCGGGGCTACACCTTC	CASSERVRGYTF
TRBV28	TRBD1	TRBJ1-2	many	TGTGCCAGCAGTCCCTCGGACAGGGGTGGCTACACCTTC	CASSPSDRGGYTF
TRBV7-9	.	TRBJ2-7	.	TGTGCCAGCAGAATAGGATCCTACGAGCAGTACTTC	CASRIGSYEQYF
TRBV3-1/TRBV3-2	TRBD1	TRBJ1-5	.	TGTGCCAGCAGCCAAGATGGTATGTGGAGGGGGCGCGGGATTTATAGCAATCAGCCCCAGCATTTT	CASSQDGMWRGRGIYSNQPQHF
TRBV2	.	TRBJ1-5	.	TGTGCCTCCCGGTCTTGGGGGGCGAATCAGCCCCAGCATTTT	CASRSWGANQPQHF
TRBV11-2	.	TRBJ2-2	.	TGTGCCAGCAGTCAGAACACCGGGGAGCTGTTTTTT	CASSQNTGELFF
TRBV7-2	TRBD2	TRBJ2-3	once	TGTGCCAGCAGCTCGGGGGTAGCGGGAGTTAGCACAGATACGCAGTATTTT	CASSSGVAGVSTDTQYF
TRBV5-6	TRBD1	TRBJ1-2	.	TGTGCCAGCAGCTTGGTAGGGGGCCTTGGCGGCTACACCTTC	CASSLVGGLGGYTF
TRBV12-2	.	TRBJ1-4	.	TGTGCAAGTCGCTTTCGGGCTCGTCGGACAGGGAAGGCAGCTGCTAATGAAAAACTGTTTTTT	CASRFRARRTGKAAANEKLFF
TRBV10-3	TRBD1	TRBJ2-1	.	TGTGCCATCAGCTCCGGGACAGGGGGTCGTCAGTTCTTC	CAISSGTGGRQFF
TRBV11-2	.	TRBJ2-1	.	TGTGCCAGCAGCTCAGGAGGAAGGGTCCGACAGAGGTACAATGAGCAGTTCTTC	CASSSGGRVRQRYNEQFF
TRBV11-2	.	TRBJ2-2	.	TGTGCCAGCAGCTTCGGGATCTATGGGGAGCTGTTTTTT	CASSFGIYGELFF
TRBV6-5	.	TRBJ1-4	few	TGTGCCAGCAAGCGGGGGTTTGATGAAAAACTGTTTTTT	CASKRGFDEKLFF
TRBV27	.	TRBJ2-7	.	TGTGCCAGCAGTCCCTCCCGGCAGGTGTCCTCCTACGAGCAGTACTTC	CASSPSRQVSSYEQYF
TRBV7-2	.	TRBJ1-3	.	TGTGCCAGCAGCCCTTCCTCCCGGACACGGACTGGAAACACCATATATTTT	CASSPSSRTRTGNTIYF
TRBV5-1	.	TRBJ2-5	.	TGCGCCAGCAGCTTGGTCCGAGAGACCCAGTACTTC	CASSLVRETQYF
TRBV24-1	TRBD2	TRBJ2-3	.	TGTGCCACCAGTGATTTTTCGGGAGGGCCAAATACGCAGTATTTT	CATSDFSGGPNTQYF
TRBV4-1	.	TRBJ1-4	.	TGCGCCAGCAGCCAAGGACCGACGGGTAATGAAAAACTGTTTTTT	CASSQGPTGNEKLFF
TRBV6-2/TRBV6-3	TRBD1	TRBJ1-1	.	TGTGCCAGCAGTGACGGACAGGGTCGGTACACTGAAGCTTTCTTT	CASSDGQGRYTEAFF
TRBV11-1	.	TRBJ2-3	once	TGTGCCAGCAGCTTACCCAGACCCACAGATACGCAGTATTTT	CASSLPRPTDTQYF
TRBV19	.	TRBJ2-1	.	TGTGCCAGTACCTCGGGCCCATTAGGGGATGAGCAGTTCTTC	CASTSGPLGDEQFF
TRBV9	TRBD1	TRBJ2-1	.	TGTGCCAGCAGCCAGGGGGCTCGCTACAATGAGCAGTTCTTC	CASSQGARYNEQFF
TRBV19	.	TRBJ2-1	.	TGTGCCAGTAGTATAGGCCCAGGGTCCGGCAATGAGCAGTTCTTC	CASSIGPGSGNEQFF
TRBV30	.	TRBJ1-6	.	TGTGCCTGGAAGGCGTCTGGGTCACCCCTCCACTTT	CAWKASGSPLHF
TRBV21-1	.	TRBJ2-1	once	TGTGCCAGCACCTTGGGACCGTTAAGTAATGAGCAGTTCTTC	CASTLGPLSNEQFF
TRBV2	.	TRBJ1-5	.	TGTGCCAGCAGTCGGGACACGGTGAATCAGCCCCAGCATTTT	CASSRDTVNQPQHF
TRBV7-3	.	TRBJ1-4	once	TGTGCCAGCAGCTTAGGTCACGGGGAAAAACTGTTTTTT	CASSLGHGEKLFF
TRBV4-3	TRBD2	TRBJ2-1	.	TGCGCCAGCAGCCAAGTGAGGACTAGAGCCTACAATGAGCAGTTCTTC	CASSQVRTRAYNEQFF
TRBV27	TRBD1	TRBJ1-1	.	TGTGCCAGCAGTTCCCCGGGACAGGGCACTGAAGCTTTCTTT	CASSSPGQGTEAFF
TRBV6-2/TRBV6-3	TRBD1	TRBJ1-2	few	TGTGCCAGCAGTTACTTCGGACAGGGGGCCTCTCCCCCTGGCTACACCTTC	CASSYFGQGASPPGYTF
TRBV18	.	TRBJ2-1	.	TGTGCCAGCTCACTAGGCGGCAATGAGCAGTTCTTC	CASSLGGNEQFF
TRBV27	.	TRBJ2-1	once	TGTGCCAGCCTGGGCCCCTACGGGAATGAGCAGTTCTTC	CASLGPYGNEQFF
TRBV9	.	TRBJ1-4	.	TGTGCCAGCAGCCCTTGGGACTCTGGAGAAAAACTGTTTTTT	CASSPWDSGEKLFF
TRBV5-8	.	TRBJ1-6	.	TGTGCCAGCAGCTCGCCTACAGGGAGCTCCTATAATTCACCCCTCCACTTT	CASSSPTGSSYNSPLHF
TRBV24-1	TRBD2	TRBJ2-1	few	TGTGCCACCAGTGACACCGTGGGGACTAGCGGGAGGAGCTACAATGAGCAGTTCTTC	CATSDTVGTSGRSYNEQFF